A single sample gave rise to the 27 T cell receptor beta chains below, sequenced in a study of T cell responses to AZD1222 COVID-19 vaccine. TCRdb's copy holds only in-frame clones and misses some; the assay was immunoSEQ multiplex PCR. The sample yields 90,000 to 130,000 clones, roughly 84% seen once. The specimen was peripheral blood, collected on day 0 of AZD1222 vaccination. These receptors were obtained from an adult in good health.

This clone was picked up many times. This chain connects TRBV5-8 to TRBJ2-7, with 10 nucleotides matching TRBD1. V shed 4 bases, J shed 0 bases, and the junction held 4 bases outside the gene matches. The CDR3 totals 15 residues. CDR1 and CDR2 from the germline V gene are SGHTS and YDEGEE. CDR3 sequence: CASSPGTGVSYEQYF. The CDR3 region has the DNA TGTGCCAGCAGCCCCGGGACAGGGGTCTCCTACGAGCAGTACTTC.

J is TRBJ1-1 and V is TRBV14, with 8 bases matching TRBD1. The CDR3 totals 19 residues. Germline CDR1 SGHDN, CDR2 FVKESK. V lost 2 bases, J lost 1 base, and 15 bases stayed unmatched. The CDR3 nucleotides are TGTGCCAGCAGCCAACGACAGGGGAGACGATGGATTGGGAACACTGAAGCTTTCTTT. Its translation is CASSQRQGRRWIGNTEAFF.

The gene calls are TRBV6-5 and TRBJ1-5; the D gene is possibly TRBD1 (5 bases). The CDR3 has 14 amino acids. With 6 bases removed from V and 1 base from J, the gap between germline ends came to 10 bases. The germline gives CDR1 MNHEY, CDR2 SVGAGI. In DNA form, the CDR3 reads TGTGCCAGCAGCTGGGGGGACAGCAATCAGCCCCAGCATTTT. Encoded protein: CASSWGDSNQPQHF.

V gene TRBV21-1 combines with J gene TRBJ1-1. TRBV21-1 is a documented pseudogene. The CDR3 consists of 20 residues. The CDR3 sequence is CASSSPDPGRGGTMNTEAFF. CDR3 bases: TGTGCCAGCAGCAGTCCAGACCCGGGCAGGGGAGGTACTATGAACACTGAAGCTTTCTTT.

The V and J genes are TRBV5-1 and TRBJ2-3, with a tentative D call TRBD2 (5 bases). Per the germline V gene, CDR1 is SGHRS and CDR2 is YFSETQ. With 4 bases removed from V and 2 bases from J, the gap between germline ends came to 20 bases. The CDR3 is made up of 17 amino acids. Here the CDR3 DNA reads TGCGCCAGCAGCCGGTCAGTAGCGCAGGTTACCACAGATACGCAGTATTTT. It is translated as CASSRSVAQVTTDTQYF.

The chain combines TRBV6-5 with TRBJ2-1; TRBD1 might be the D (8 bases). Germline V CDR1 and CDR2: MNHEY, SVGAGI. There are 14 residues in the CDR3. Trimming pared 5 bases from V and 5 bases from J, leaving 13 bases between. The CDR3 coding sequence is TGTGCCAGCAGTCCACAGGGGGGGCACAATGAGCAGTTCTTC. Amino acids: CASSPQGGHNEQFF.

The chain combines TRBV6-4 with TRBJ2-4, with D possibly being TRBD1 (5 bases). V gave up 6 bases and J gave up 2 bases, with 17 bases separating them. CDR1 and CDR2 (germline): MRHNA, SNTAGT. The CDR3 totals 16 residues. The CDR3 nucleotides are TGTGCCAGCAGCTCAACAGGATACGGGTCCAAAAACATTCAGTACTTC. It codes for CASSSTGYGSKNIQYF.

The chain is built from TRBV30 and TRBJ2-4, with D possibly called TRBD1 or TRBD2 (5 bases each). Germline values: CDR1 GTSNPN, CDR2 SVGIG (reference sequence). The CDR3 is 13 residues long. CDR3 nucleotides: TGTGTCGGGACCGGAGACGGCCATTACATTCAGTACTTC. It codes for CVGTGDGHYIQYF.

This rearrangement joins TRBV7-9 to TRBJ2-3; TRBD1 matches 7 bases. Germline V CDR1 and CDR2: SEHNR, FQNEAQ (reference sequence). There are 16 residues in the CDR3. With V trimmed by 5 bases and J by 1 base, 9 bases remained unmatched. CDR3 loop: CASSRTRGPGTDTQYF. The CDR3 DNA sequence: TGTGCCAGCAGCAGAACGAGGGGGCCTGGCACAGATACGCAGTATTTT.

The V gene is TRBV27, the J gene TRBJ2-1; 11 bases match TRBD2. Unmatched junction bases numbered 11, after V lost 0 bases and J lost 10 bases. This CDR3 has 17 amino acids. The germline CDR1 and CDR2 sequences are MNHEY and SMNVEV (reference sequence). In nucleotides, the CDR3 is TGTGCCAGCAGTTTATCCCCACTAGCGGGGGACCCATACGAGCAGTTCTTC. This codes for CASSLSPLAGDPYEQFF.

The chain has TRBV6-6 and TRBJ2-5, with 8 bases lining up with TRBD1. This CDR3 spans 15 amino acids. CDR1 and CDR2 (germline): MNHNY, SVGAGI (reference sequence). The ends lost 5 bases at V and 5 bases at J; junction bases unmatched: 10. CDR3 residues: CASSRRQGTRETQYF. The DNA of the CDR3 is TGTGCCAGCAGTCGTAGACAGGGGACCAGGGAGACCCAGTACTTC.

Here the CDR3 reads CASSENTGLRTQYF. Written as DNA, the CDR3 is TGCGCCAGCAGTGAGAATACAGGGCTACGGACCCAGTACTTC. This chain uses TRBV10-2 with TRBJ2-5, with a possible D match to TRBD1 (6 bases). Germline V CDR1 and CDR2: WSHSY, SAAADI. Deletions cut 2 bases from V and 7 bases from J, with 14 bases between. The length of the CDR3 is 14 residues.

This clone is a singleton in its sample. The J gene is TRBJ2-5, the V gene TRBV5-7, with unresolved D. TRBV5-7 is marked as an open reading frame, function uncertain. Trimming removed 0 bases from V and 3 bases from J, with 9 bases in between. This CDR3 comprises 14 residues. The CDR3 reads CASSLDGSEETQYF. The CDR3 nucleotides read TGTGCCAGCAGCTTGGATGGCAGCGAAGAGACCCAGTACTTC.

V and J are TRBV6-2 or TRBV6-3 and TRBJ2-5, with D perhaps TRBD1 (6 bases). Germline values: CDR1 MNHEY, CDR2 SVGEGT. The CDR3 sequence is 13 residues long. The V end lost 6 bases, the J end lost 5 bases, and 13 bases lay between the germline ends. CDR3 DNA sequence: TGTGCCAGCAGCCCTGGACAGTTGGAGACCCAGTACTTC. It yields the protein CASSPGQLETQYF.

V and J are TRBV6-1 and TRBJ2-3; 10 bases match TRBD1. The length of the CDR3 is 16 residues. In germline, CDR1 is MNHNS, CDR2 SASEGT. With 4 bases clipped from V and 1 base from J, the junction kept 5 bases outside the gene matches. The CDR3 spells CASSATGQGGTDTQYF. In DNA, the CDR3 is TGTGCCAGCAGTGCAACCGGACAGGGGGGCACAGATACGCAGTATTTT.

The chain employs TRBV28 and TRBJ1-2; D ambiguous. The CDR3 totals 14 residues. Germline-derived CDR1 and CDR2 are MDHEN and SYDVKM. With 2 bases removed from V and 2 bases from J, the gap between germline ends came to 9 bases. CDR3 in DNA: TGTGCCAGCAGTTTACTCGACGGGAACTATGGCTACACCTTC. Amino acid sequence: CASSLLDGNYGYTF.

This rearrangement joins TRBV7-3 to TRBJ1-5; no clear D. The CDR3 runs 13 residues. CDR1 is SGHTA, CDR2 FQGTGA, per germline. Deletions cut 4 bases from V and 3 bases from J, with 7 bases between. The CDR3 here is CASSYTINQPQHF. CDR3 DNA: TGTGCCAGCAGCTACACGATCAATCAGCCCCAGCATTTT.

The chain couples TRBV5-1 to TRBJ1-1, with 9 bases fitting TRBD1. This CDR3 is built from 15 residues. Germline CDR1 and CDR2: SGHRS and YFSETQ. J was trimmed by 4 bases and V by 2 bases; bases with no gene match: 6. The CDR3 protein is CASSLQGAGSTEAFF. The CDR3, as DNA: TGCGCCAGCAGCTTACAGGGGGCGGGTAGCACTGAAGCTTTCTTT.

V is TRBV12-3 or TRBV12-4 and J is TRBJ2-7, with D hard to call. Deletions cut 3 bases from V and 7 bases from J, with 10 bases between. The CDR3 has 12 amino acids. The CDR3 here is CASSFTSWEQYF. DNA of the CDR3: TGTGCCAGCAGTTTTACTTCGTGGGAGCAGTACTTC.

V is TRBV18 and J is TRBJ2-5, with 8 bases lining up with TRBD2. V lost 2 bases and J lost 1; bases outside the gene matches: 3. Germline CDR1 KGHSH, CDR2 LQKENI. The CDR3 is 15 amino acids. Written as DNA, the CDR3 is TGTGCCAGCTCACCAAGGACTAGCACCCAAGAGACCCAGTACTTC. Residues: CASSPRTSTQETQYF.

The V gene is TRBV6-6, the J gene TRBJ1-2; 10 bases match TRBD1. Germline V gene sequence: CDR1 MNHNY, CDR2 SVGAGI (reference sequence). V was pared by 2 bases and J by 7 bases, with 1 base of the junction left unmatched. The CDR3 is 13 residues long. Written as DNA, the CDR3 is TGTGCCAGCAGTTACAGGACAGGGGGTGGCTACACCTTC. It is translated as CASSYRTGGGYTF.

This clone was counted between two and nine times. This sequence joins TRBV5-1 and TRBJ1-1; 7 bases are a match to TRBD1. The CDR3 contains 15 residues. CDR1 is SGHRS, CDR2 YFSETQ, per germline. J gave up 0 bases and V 4 bases, and 6 bases lay outside the gene matches. The CDR3 region has the DNA TGCGCCAGCAGCGAACAGGGGCCCATGAACACTGAAGCTTTCTTT. This translates into CASSEQGPMNTEAFF.

The gene calls are TRBV21-1 and TRBJ1-1. TRBV21-1 is a pseudogene. The CDR3 is 18 residues long. The CDR3: CASSKGPLVSGLNTEAFF. The CDR3 bases are TGTGCCAGCAGCAAAGGGCCCCTTGTATCCGGGTTGAACACTGAAGCTTTCTTT.

V and J are TRBV3-1 (or the pseudogene TRBV3-2) and TRBJ2-1, with D uncertain. Germline V gene lookup returns CDR1 LGHDT and CDR2 YNNKEL (reference sequence). Between the trimmed V and J ends, which lost 1 base and 0 bases, there was a span of 10 bases. The CDR3 sequence is 16 residues long. The CDR3 here is CASSQGVGFSYNEQFF. The CDR3 DNA follows: TGTGCCAGCAGCCAAGGTGTAGGCTTCTCCTACAATGAGCAGTTCTTC.

CDR3: CASSIGGGYTF. CDR3 nucleotides: TGTGCCAGCAGTATCGGTGGGGGCTACACCTTC. The J gene is TRBJ1-2, the V gene TRBV2; D remains unclear. V lost 5 bases, J lost 8 bases, and 9 bases lay in between. Germline CDR1 SNHLY, CDR2 FYNNEI. The CDR3 has 11 amino acids. Filled out from reference TRBV2 and TRBJ1-2, the complete variable domain reads EPEVTQTPSHQVTQMGQEVILRCVPISNHLYFYWYRQILGQKVEFLVSFYNNEISEKSEIFDDQFSVERPDGSNFTLKIRSTKLEDSAMYFCASSIGGGYTFGSGTRLTVV.

This chain connects TRBV5-1 to TRBJ2-7; D is unresolved. The V gene lost 7 bases and the J gene lost 1 base, with 15 bases spanning the gap. The CDR3 is 14 residues long. Germline V gene lookup returns CDR1 SGHRS and CDR2 YFSETQ. The chain's CDR3 is CASAVRAASYEQYF. The DNA for the CDR3 is TGCGCCAGCGCGGTCCGGGCCGCATCCTACGAGCAGTACTTC.

The chain uses TRBV6-5 and TRBJ1-2, with TRBD1 as a possible D gene (6 bases). CDR3 length: 14 residues. Per germline, CDR1 MNHEY and CDR2 SVGAGI. V lost 8 bases and J 1 base, leaving 14 bases between the germline ends. The CDR3 loop reads CASALTGNNYGYTF. CDR3 sequence (DNA): TGTGCCAGCGCCCTTACAGGGAATAACTATGGCTACACCTTC.